This TCR beta chain was found in a study of cytomegalovirus exposure and HLA in healthy donors. Whole-study results and caveats: An Asian-associated ancestry cluster reportedly showed fewer N-insertions than the approximately 690-donor mean in a later analysis. Most TCR sequences were uncommon, yet certain public TCRs appeared in many donors.

Germline V gene sequence: CDR1 SGHRS, CDR2 YFSETQ. CDR3 length: 19 residues. V was shortened by 0 bases and J by 5 bases, with 25 bases between the two germline ends. The PCR made use of 60 Vbeta and 13 Jbeta primers. Generated by immunoSEQ multiplex PCR, the TCRdb table keeps only in-frame clones and is missing some. Of over 200,000 clones listed, over 65% are singletons. A note on this clone: Its antigen is not known.

The sequence derives from a woman aged 60-75 years in good health and CMV-seropositive. The sequenced sample was PBMCs. The V and J genes are TRBV5-1 and TRBJ2-3; possibly TRBD2 for D (5 bases). The DNA for the CDR3 is TGCGCCAGCAGCTTGGACGGGAATATGGTGGTAGCCCGAAAAGATACGCAGTATTTT. Its translation: CASSLDGNMVVARKDTQYF.